The T cell receptor beta chain under discussion was sequenced for a study of technical replicates of blood from a handful of donors. CDR1 is SGHRS, CDR2 YFSETQ, per germline. The CDR3 sequence is 13 residues long. V lost 4 bases, J lost 3 bases, and 10 bases lay in between. The protocol was immunoSEQ multiplex PCR, while the TCRdb copy is restricted to in-frame clones and leaves out a portion. Of approximately 85,000 clones in the sample, over 85% were seen once. The chain carries TRBV5-1 and TRBJ2-5; D may be TRBD1 (6 bases). The source material was T cells isolated from PBMCs. This TCR was sampled from a human donor in good health. The CDR3 sequence is CASSAGQKETQYF. In DNA, the CDR3 is TGCGCCAGCAGCGCCGGACAGAAAGAGACCCAGTACTTC.